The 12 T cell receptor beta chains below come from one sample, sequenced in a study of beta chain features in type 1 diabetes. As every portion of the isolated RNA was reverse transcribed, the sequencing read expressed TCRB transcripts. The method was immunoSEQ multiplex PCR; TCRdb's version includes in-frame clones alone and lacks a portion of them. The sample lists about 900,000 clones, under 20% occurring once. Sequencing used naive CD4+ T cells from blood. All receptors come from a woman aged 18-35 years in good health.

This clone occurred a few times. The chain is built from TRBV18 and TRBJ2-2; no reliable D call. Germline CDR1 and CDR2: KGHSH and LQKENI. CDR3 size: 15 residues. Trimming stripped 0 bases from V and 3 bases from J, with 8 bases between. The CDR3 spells CASSPPARDTGELFF. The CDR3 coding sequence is TGTGCCAGCTCACCACCAGCCCGGGACACCGGGGAGCTGTTTTTT.

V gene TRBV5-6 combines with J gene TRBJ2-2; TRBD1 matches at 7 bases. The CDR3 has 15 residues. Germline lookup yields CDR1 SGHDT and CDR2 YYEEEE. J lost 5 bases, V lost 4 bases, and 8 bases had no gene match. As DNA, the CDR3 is TGTGCCAGCAGCACCGACAGGGTTGGGACCGGGGAGCTGTTTTTT. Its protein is CASSTDRVGTGELFF. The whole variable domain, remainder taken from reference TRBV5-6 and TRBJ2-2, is DAGVTQSPTHLIKTRGQQVTLRCSPKSGHDTVSWYQQALGQGPQFIFQYYEEEERQRGNFPDRFSGHQFPNYSSELNVNALLLGDSALYLCASSTDRVGTGELFFGEGSRLTVL.

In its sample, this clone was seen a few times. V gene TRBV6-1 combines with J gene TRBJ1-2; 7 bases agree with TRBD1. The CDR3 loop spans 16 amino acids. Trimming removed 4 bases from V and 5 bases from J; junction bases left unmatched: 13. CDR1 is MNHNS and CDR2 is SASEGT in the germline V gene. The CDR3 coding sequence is TGTGCCAGCAGTGTCAACCGCGGGACAGTCCGTTATGGCTACACCTTC. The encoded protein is CASSVNRGTVRYGYTF.

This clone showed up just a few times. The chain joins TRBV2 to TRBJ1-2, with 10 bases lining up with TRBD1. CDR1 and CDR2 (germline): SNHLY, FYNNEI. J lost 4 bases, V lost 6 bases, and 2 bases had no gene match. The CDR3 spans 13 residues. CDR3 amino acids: CASSGDRGYGYTF. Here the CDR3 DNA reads TGTGCCAGCAGCGGGGACAGGGGCTATGGCTACACCTTC.

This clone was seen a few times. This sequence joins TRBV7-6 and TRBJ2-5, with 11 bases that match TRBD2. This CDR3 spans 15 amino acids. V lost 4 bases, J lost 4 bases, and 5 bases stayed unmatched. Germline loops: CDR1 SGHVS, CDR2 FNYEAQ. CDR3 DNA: TGTGCCAGCAGCTCGGGACTAGCGGAAAGAGAGACCCAGTACTTC. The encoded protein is CASSSGLAERETQYF.

CDR3 region: CASSSSRLGNEQFF. The CDR3 DNA sequence: TGTGCCAGCAGCTCGTCTAGACTAGGCAATGAGCAGTTCTTC. This chain uses TRBV7-8 with TRBJ2-1; D might be TRBD2 (6 bases). The germline V gene has CDR1 SGHVS and CDR2 FQNEAQ. V lost 4 bases to trimming and J lost 6 bases, with 13 bases between them. CDR3 length: 14 amino acids.

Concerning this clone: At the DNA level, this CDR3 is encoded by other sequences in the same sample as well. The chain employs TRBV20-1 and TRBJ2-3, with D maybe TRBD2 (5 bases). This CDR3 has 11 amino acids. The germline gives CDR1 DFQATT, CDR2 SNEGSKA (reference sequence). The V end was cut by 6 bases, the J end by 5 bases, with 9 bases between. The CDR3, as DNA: TGCAGTGCCCCCCGGGGAGATACGCAGTATTTT. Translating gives CSAPRGDTQYF.

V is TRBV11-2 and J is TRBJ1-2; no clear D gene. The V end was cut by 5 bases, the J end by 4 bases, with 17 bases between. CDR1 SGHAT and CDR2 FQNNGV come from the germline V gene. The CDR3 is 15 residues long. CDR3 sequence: CASSPGFQALYGYTF. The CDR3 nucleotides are TGTGCCAGCAGCCCGGGTTTTCAGGCCCTCTATGGCTACACCTTC. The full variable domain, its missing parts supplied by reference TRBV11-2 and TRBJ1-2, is EAGVAQSPRYKIIEKRQSVAFWCNPISGHATLYWYQQILGQGPKLLIQFQNNGVVDDSQLPKDRFSAERLKGVDSTLKIQPAKLEDSAVYLCASSPGFQALYGYTFGSGTRLTVV.

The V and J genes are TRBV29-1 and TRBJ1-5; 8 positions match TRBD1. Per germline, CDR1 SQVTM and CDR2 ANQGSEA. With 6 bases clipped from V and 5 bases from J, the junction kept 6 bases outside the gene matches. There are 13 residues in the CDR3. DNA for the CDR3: TGCAGCGTCGGGACAGGAGTGTATCAGCCCCAGCATTTT. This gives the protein CSVGTGVYQPQHF.

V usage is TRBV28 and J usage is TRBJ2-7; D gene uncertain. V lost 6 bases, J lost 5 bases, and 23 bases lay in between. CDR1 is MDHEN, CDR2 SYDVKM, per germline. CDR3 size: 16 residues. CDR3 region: CASSHHVHPAAHEQYF. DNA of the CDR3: TGTGCCAGCAGCCACCACGTTCACCCGGCGGCCCACGAGCAGTACTTC.

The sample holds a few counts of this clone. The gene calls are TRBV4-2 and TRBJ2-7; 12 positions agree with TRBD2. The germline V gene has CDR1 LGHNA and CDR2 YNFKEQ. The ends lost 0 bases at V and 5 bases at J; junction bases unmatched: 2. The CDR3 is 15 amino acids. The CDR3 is CASSQELAGGNEQYF. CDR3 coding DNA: TGTGCCAGCAGCCAAGAACTAGCGGGAGGAAACGAGCAGTACTTC.

CDR3 DNA: TGCGCCAGCAGCCACTACCTGGCCTACGAGCAGTACTTC. Its protein product is CASSHYLAYEQYF. The rearrangement uses TRBV4-1 and TRBJ2-7; D call uncertain. The CDR3 extends over 13 amino acids. CDR1 is MGHRA and CDR2 is YSYEKL in the germline V gene. Between the trimmed V and J ends, which lost 3 bases and 2 bases, there was a span of 8 bases.